The rows below give T cell receptor beta chains drawn from one sample of a study of T cell repertoires in cytomegalovirus infection. TCRdb passed the reads through MiXCR, listing each CDR3 protein once. The repertoire consists of 150,000 to 200,000 distinct CDR3 sequences, with about 17% occurring once and the leading ten covering approximately 26%. The sample was CD8+ T cells from PBMCs. Receptors originate from a human donor in good health (CMV status not recorded). Some clones in this sample may be carry-over from other donors' samples. Both conserved end residues are part of each CDR3. D genes are given only for firm matches. Clone size is shown for a subset of rows, as once, few, many or a class of expanded clone.

d_call j_call v_call clone_size cdr3_aa cdr3_nt
NA TRBJ1-5 TRBV28 few CASSFVQFSNQPQHF TGTGCCAGCAGTTTTGTACAGTTTAGCAATCAGCCCCAGCATTTT
NA TRBJ2-5 TRBV5-5 few CASSLPEGGGSQETQYF TGTGCCAGCAGCTTGCCGGAGGGAGGGGGATCGCAGGAGACCCAGTACTTC
TRBD1 TRBJ2-3 TRBV27 few CASSPGTGGSDTQYF TGTGCCAGCAGTCCCGGGACAGGGGGTTCAGATACGCAGTATTTT
NA TRBJ1-1 TRBV10-3 few CAISEPAGNTEAFF TGTGCCATCAGTGAGCCTGCGGGGAACACTGAAGCTTTCTTT
NA TRBJ2-3 TRBV28 NA CASSFGPGGVVGTDTQYF TGTGCCAGCAGTTTTGGTCCGGGTGGCGTCGTCGGCACAGATACGCAGTATTTT
NA TRBJ1-2 TRBV20-1 NA CSPESSGGDYGYTF TGCAGCCCTGAGTCGTCCGGGGGCGACTATGGCTACACCTTC
NA TRBJ2-7 TRBV4-1 few CASSQAESSYEQYF TGCGCCAGCAGCCAAGCGGAGAGCTCCTACGAGCAGTACTTC
TRBD1 TRBJ2-7 TRBV28 few CASTLPIAGTGSYEQYF TGTGCCAGCACCCTTCCTATTGCTGGGACAGGATCCTACGAGCAGTACTTC
NA TRBJ2-7 TRBV6-2/TRBV6-3 NA CASSPNRVEQYF TGTGCCAGCAGCCCCAACAGGGTTGAGCAGTACTTC
NA TRBJ1-2 TRBV20-1 NA CSARDYKALGAYGYTF TGCAGTGCTAGAGATTACAAGGCCTTAGGGGCCTATGGCTACACCTTC
TRBD1 TRBJ2-6 TRBV5-5 NA CASSWGDRGSSGANVLTF TGTGCCAGCAGCTGGGGGGACAGGGGCTCCTCTGGGGCCAACGTCCTGACTTTC
NA TRBJ1-1 TRBV7-6 NA CASSQGLGNTEAFF TGTGCCAGCAGCCAAGGCCTGGGGAACACTGAAGCTTTCTTT
NA TRBJ2-7 TRBV4-2 few CASSQNRASSYEQYF TGTGCCAGCAGCCAGAACAGGGCTAGCTCCTACGAGCAGTACTTC
NA TRBJ2-7 TRBV27 few CASSLSKGLRTYEQYF TGTGCCAGCAGTTTATCGAAAGGGTTGAGGACCTACGAGCAGTACTTC
TRBD1 TRBJ1-1 TRBV5-6 few CASSLQGAGTEAFF TGTGCCAGCAGCTTACAGGGGGCGGGCACTGAAGCTTTCTTT
NA TRBJ2-1 TRBV13 NA CASTVTENEQFF TGTGCCAGCACCGTGACAGAGAATGAGCAGTTCTTC
NA TRBJ1-1 TRBV7-8 NA CASSIPGPEAEAFF TGTGCCAGCAGCATTCCGGGTCCAGAGGCTGAAGCTTTCTTT
NA TRBJ2-1 TRBV6-2/TRBV6-3 few CASSYSYSQTPYNEQFF TGTGCCAGCAGTTACTCTTACTCACAGACTCCATACAATGAGCAGTTCTTC
NA TRBJ2-7 TRBV7-9 few CASSHPIGDQRASYEQYF TGTGCCAGCAGCCACCCCATTGGGGATCAGCGGGCCTCCTACGAGCAGTACTTC
NA TRBJ1-1 TRBV6-6 NA CASSYGGGTEAFF TGTGCCAGCAGTTACGGCGGGGGTACTGAAGCTTTCTTT
NA TRBJ1-2 TRBV6-2/TRBV6-3 once CDSSYKRGRGYGYTF TGTGACAGCAGTTACAAGCGTGGACGGGGCTATGGCTACACCTTC
TRBD1 TRBJ2-7 TRBV7-2 few CASSLGPSVLTGVVDEQYF TGTGCCAGCAGCTTAGGCCCTTCGGTCCTTACAGGGGTCGTCGACGAGCAGTACTTC
NA TRBJ2-1 TRBV6-1 NA CASSEFGGAVVYNEQFF TGTGCCAGCAGTGAGTTCGGGGGAGCGGTGGTCTACAATGAGCAGTTCTTC
TRBD1 TRBJ2-7 TRBV7-2 NA CASSRDSHEQYF TGTGCCAGCAGCCGGGACAGCCACGAGCAGTACTTC
NA TRBJ1-6 TRBV6-2/TRBV6-3 few CASSPDRFGRNSPLHF TGTGCCAGCAGCCCCGACAGGTTCGGGCGGAATTCACCCCTCCACTTT
NA TRBJ2-1 TRBV7-2 few CASSFGLQKNEQFF TGTGCCAGCAGCTTCGGCCTGCAAAAAAATGAGCAGTTCTTC